The 19 T cell receptor beta chains below all came from one sample that was sequenced in a study of T cell repertoires in cytomegalovirus infection. TCRdb reprocessed the reads via MiXCR and lists one record per CDR3 protein. This sample has about 190,000 distinct CDR3 sequences; about 30% occur once, and the top ten carry 30% to 35%. The sample consisted of PBMCs. Source of these receptors: a human donor in good health (CMV status not recorded). Some clones in this sample may be carry-over from other donors' samples.

This clonotype appeared a single time. This sequence joins TRBV2 and TRBJ2-5, with D possibly matching TRBD1 (6 bases). Germline V gene sequence: CDR1 SNHLY, CDR2 FYNNEI. The CDR3 is made up of 15 amino acids. The germline V and J ends were trimmed by 8 bases and 0 bases, with 16 bases remaining between them. CDR3 in amino acids: CASDGDNEHQETQYF. CDR3 DNA sequence: TGTGCCAGCGATGGGGACAACGAACACCAAGAGACCCAGTACTTC.

The table lists this clonotype with a few counts. V is TRBV6-6 and J is TRBJ2-3; D is possibly TRBD2 (5 bases). V lost 0 bases to trimming and J lost 1 base, with 8 bases between them. The CDR3 sequence is 15 residues long. Germline CDR1 reads MNHNY; CDR2 reads SVGAGI (reference sequence). The CDR3 is CASSYSEGGTDTQYF. The CDR3 coding sequence is TGTGCCAGCAGTTACTCTGAGGGAGGCACAGATACGCAGTATTTT.

The V call is TRBV19, the J call TRBJ1-2; D is uncertain. The CDR3 runs to 12 residues. Germline V gene sequence: CDR1 LNHDA, CDR2 SQIVND (reference sequence). Trimming took 4 bases from V and 7 from J, leaving 10 bases between them. The CDR3, as DNA: TGTGCCAGTAGTACGGGGATAGGTGGCTACACCTTC. Translating gives CASSTGIGGYTF.

This clonotype was seen only once. This sequence joins TRBV29-1 and TRBJ2-5; tentative D call: TRBD2 (6 bases). Germline V lookup: CDR1 SQVTM, CDR2 ANQGSEA. V was trimmed by 6 bases and J by 4 bases, leaving 18 bases between them. This CDR3 is built from 14 residues. The CDR3 sequence is CSVAPGTARETQYF. The CDR3 DNA follows: TGCAGCGTGGCCCCCGGGACTGCCCGAGAGACCCAGTACTTC.

This clonotype has a handful of counts. This chain joins TRBV5-4 and TRBJ1-1; D uncertain. The CDR3 extends over 17 amino acids. Germline V gene lookup returns CDR1 SGHNT and CDR2 YYREEE (reference sequence). V was trimmed by 6 bases and J by 0 bases, leaving 21 bases between them. DNA of the CDR3: TGTGCCAGCAACCTTGGTGGCCCTGGTGGGATGAACACTGAAGCTTTCTTT. This translates into CASNLGGPGGMNTEAFF.

The CDR3 nucleotides are TGTGCCAGCACCCACGGGGACGGAGATACGCAGTATTTT. Encoded protein: CASTHGDGDTQYF. The V gene is TRBV7-9, the J gene TRBJ2-3; D may match TRBD1 or TRBD2 (5 bases each). CDR3 length: 13 residues. Germline-derived CDR1 and CDR2 are SEHNR and FQNEAQ (reference sequence). The germline V and J ends were trimmed by 7 bases and 5 bases, with 13 bases remaining between them.

Many counts were recorded for this clonotype. This chain uses TRBV5-6 with TRBJ1-4; weak D call: TRBD1 (6 bases). The germline V and J ends were trimmed by 2 bases and 8 bases, with 13 bases remaining between them. The CDR3 consists of 14 residues. The germline gives CDR1 SGHDT, CDR2 YYEEEE. The CDR3 DNA reads TGTGCCAGCAGCTTTCCCCAGGGGAACGAAAAACTGTTTTTT. Translating gives CASSFPQGNEKLFF.

This clonotype was recorded many times. In DNA, the CDR3 is TGTGCCAGCAGCTTAGGCAGGGGGGGAGATCAGCCCCAGCATTTT. It is translated as CASSLGRGGDQPQHF. The rearrangement uses TRBV7-8 and TRBJ1-5, with TRBD1 matching over 7 bases. The CDR3 spans 15 residues. Germline assignment: CDR1 SGHVS and CDR2 FQNEAQ. Germline trimming cut 1 base from V and 5 bases from J; bases unmatched to any gene: 5.

The chain combines TRBV14 with TRBJ1-5; D unresolved. Germline loops: CDR1 SGHDN, CDR2 FVKESK. V was pared by 0 bases and J by 11 bases, with 17 bases between. CDR3 length: 15 amino acids. In DNA, the CDR3 is TGTGCCAGCAGCCAAGAACCAATTCCGCTGGGAGCCCAGCATTTT. Protein product: CASSQEPIPLGAQHF.

This clonotype was detected a few times. In DNA, the CDR3 is TGCAGCTCTGCAGGACACACGGTCGGAAATGAGCAGTTCTTC. Protein: CSSAGHTVGNEQFF. V is TRBV29-1 and J is TRBJ2-1; perhaps TRBD1 as D (5 bases). CDR1 and CDR2 (germline): SQVTM, ANQGSEA. This CDR3 is built from 14 residues. The V end was cut by 8 bases, the J end by 7 bases, with 21 bases between.

This clonotype was found many times. The rearrangement joins TRBV13 to TRBJ2-5; 11 positions match TRBD2. The germline CDR1 and CDR2 sequences are PRHDT and FYEKMQ (reference sequence). The CDR3 is 16 amino acids. Trimming removed 4 bases from V and 0 bases from J; junction bases left unmatched: 4. Written as DNA, the CDR3 is TGTGCCAGCAGCTCATGGACTAGCGGGTACCAAGAGACCCAGTACTTC. Encoded protein: CASSSWTSGYQETQYF.

The chain has TRBV29-1 and TRBJ1-6; unclear D gene. Looked up from germline, CDR1 is SQVTM and CDR2 is ANQGSEA. V shed 4 bases and J shed 7 bases, with 14 bases lying between them. The CDR3 has 14 residues. This CDR3 is CSVGGDGTNSPLHF. In nucleotides, the CDR3 is TGCAGCGTTGGGGGTGATGGAACCAATTCACCCCTCCACTTT.

The chain joins TRBV4-1 to TRBJ1-3; no firm D call. The CDR3 runs 16 residues. V was pared by 1 base and J by 0 bases, with 10 bases between. Looked up from germline, CDR1 is MGHRA and CDR2 is YSYEKL. The DNA of the CDR3 is TGCGCCAGCAGCCAAGGGGAGGAGGACTCTGGAAACACCATATATTTT. It encodes CASSQGEEDSGNTIYF.

This clonotype has more than one count but fewer than ten. The V gene is TRBV6-1, the J gene TRBJ1-1; D is uncertain. This CDR3 region has 12 residues. V lost 4 bases and J lost 5, with 8 bases in between. CDR1 is MNHNS, CDR2 SASEGT, per germline. The CDR3 sequence is CASSAWMTEAFF. The CDR3 bases are TGTGCCAGCAGTGCGTGGATGACTGAAGCTTTCTTT.

This chain links TRBV6-1 with TRBJ1-1, with a tentative D call TRBD1 (5 bases). In germline, CDR1 is MNHNS, CDR2 SASEGT. This CDR3 is 11 amino acids long. V lost 5 bases and J 8 bases, leaving 9 bases between the germline ends. This CDR3 is CASSKQGEAFF. CDR3 nucleotide sequence: TGTGCCAGCAGTAAGCAGGGCGAAGCTTTCTTT.

The chain is built from TRBV19 and TRBJ1-2, with no clear D. The CDR3 spans 14 residues. Germline lookup yields CDR1 LNHDA and CDR2 SQIVND (reference sequence). The V end was cut by 8 bases, the J end by 1 base, with 14 bases between. This CDR3 reads CASASRALNYGYTF. CDR3 coding DNA: TGTGCCAGTGCTTCACGCGCCCTTAACTATGGCTACACCTTC.

This clonotype was detected a few times. V gene TRBV11-2 combines with J gene TRBJ2-2; a possible D gene is TRBD2 (7 bases). This CDR3 region has 16 residues. Germline V lookup: CDR1 SGHAT, CDR2 FQNNGV. Trimming removed 2 bases from V and 3 bases from J, with 13 bases in between. The CDR3 nucleotides are TGTGCCAGCAGCTTAAGGGGGGGGGCAGACACCGGGGAGCTGTTTTTT. This encodes CASSLRGGADTGELFF.

The CDR3 DNA reads as TGTGCCAGCAGCCCCGCCGACAGGGGGCTCCCCTACGAGCAGTACTTC. Translation gives CASSPADRGLPYEQYF. The J gene is TRBJ2-7, the V gene TRBV7-9; TRBD1 matches at 10 bases. The CDR3 extends over 16 amino acids. V lost 5 bases and J lost 2; bases outside the gene matches: 9. Germline assignment: CDR1 SEHNR and CDR2 FQNEAQ (reference sequence).

This rearrangement joins TRBV20-1 to TRBJ1-6; perhaps TRBD1 as D (5 bases). The V end lost 6 bases, the J end lost 7 bases, and 16 bases lay between the germline ends. The CDR3 spans 14 residues. Per germline, CDR1 DFQATT and CDR2 SNEGSKA (reference sequence). DNA of the CDR3: TGCAGTGCCAGATTGACAGAGGGCAATTCACCCCTCCACTTT. This codes for CSARLTEGNSPLHF.